This T cell receptor (beta chain) comes out of a study of PD-1 blockade in classical Hodgkin lymphoma. Overall study findings and caveats: Possible causes of repertoire differences, disease activity or prior therapy, remain undefined.

The CDR3 consists of 14 residues. Looked up from germline, CDR1 is MNHEY and CDR2 is SVGAGI. V was cut by 5 bases and J by 1 base, with 9 bases left in between. After autologous stem cell transplantation all patients relapsed, and prior brentuximab vedotin exposure differed between cohorts. As concerns this clone: Antigen specificity is unknown.

Produced via immunoSEQ multiplex PCR; TCRdb's table is partial and in-frame only. The repertoire holds 90,000 or so clones, with 80% to 95% as singletons. This TCR was sampled from a human donor with classical Hodgkin lymphoma. The sample was peripheral blood mononuclear cells (PBMCs), taken before the second cycle of nivolumab. The chain links TRBV6-5 to TRBJ1-3; perhaps TRBD1 as D (5 bases). CDR3 region: CASSGKGSGNTIYF. The CDR3 coding sequence is TGTGCCAGCAGTGGAAAGGGGTCTGGAAACACCATATATTTT.